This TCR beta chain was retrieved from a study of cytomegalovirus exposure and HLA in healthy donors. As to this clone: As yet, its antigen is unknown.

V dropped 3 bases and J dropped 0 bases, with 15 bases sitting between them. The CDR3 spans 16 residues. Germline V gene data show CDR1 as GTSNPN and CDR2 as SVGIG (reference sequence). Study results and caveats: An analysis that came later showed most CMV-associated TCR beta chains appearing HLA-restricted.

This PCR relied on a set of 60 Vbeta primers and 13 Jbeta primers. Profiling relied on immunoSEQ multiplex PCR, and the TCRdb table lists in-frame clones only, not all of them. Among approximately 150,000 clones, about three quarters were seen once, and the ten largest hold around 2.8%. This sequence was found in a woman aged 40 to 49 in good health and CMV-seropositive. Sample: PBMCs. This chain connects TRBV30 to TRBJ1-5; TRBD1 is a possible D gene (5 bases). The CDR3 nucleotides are TGTGCCTGGAGCACAGGTATTGGTCTTAGCAATCAGCCCCAGCATTTT. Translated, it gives CAWSTGIGLSNQPQHF.